The present T cell receptor (beta chain) was sequenced within a study of T cell responses to AZD1222 COVID-19 vaccine. Broader study findings: The donor group comprised mostly white British people and more females; the analysis possibly underestimated clonal diversity. Increased Spike-specific TCR breadth and depth were observed after two AZD1222 doses. The CD4 TCRs associated with vaccination extended across spike and predominated at 160-218 and 743-854. Targeting of unmutated variant regions was reportedly seen in nearly half of spike-specific TCRs.

Trimming removed 2 bases at V and 2 bases at J, with 19 bases between. CDR1 and CDR2 from the germline V gene are MDHEN and SYDVKM. CDR3 length equals 18 residues. As to this clone: Its cognate antigen is unknown.

Here immunoSEQ multiplex PCR was the method, and the copy in TCRdb shows in-frame clones only, minus some. The sample includes 90,000 to 150,000 clones, under 90% seen only once; the top ten take 6.5% to 9.5%. The receptor was derived from an adult in good health. The chain uses TRBV28 and TRBJ2-1, with D unresolved. The specimen comprised peripheral blood, sampled on day 0 of AZD1222 vaccination. CDR3 nucleotide sequence: TGTGCCAGCAGTTTAGTCCTCCAACAGCTCCTACCCTACAATGAGCAGTTCTTC. Translated, it gives CASSLVLQQLLPYNEQFF.